This TCR beta chain was found in a study of early T cells in non-severe SARS-CoV-2 infection. Study-level background: Bulk RNA taken from unsorted whole blood was sequenced, leaving chains unpaired.

This clonotype was recorded many times. Its antigen is not identified. Findings of the study overall: The matching step, a VDJdb search, favored anti-spike CD8 responses and missed private and CD4 specificities.

Researchers tagged individual cDNA molecules with unique molecular identifiers. TCRdb used MiXCR to reprocess the 5' RACE reads, holding one entry per CDR3 protein. The data show over 35,000 distinct CDR3 sequences, with approximately 6.2% seen just once and less than 25% held by the top ten. The germline gives CDR1 MGHRA, CDR2 YSYEKL. The CDR3 is 16 amino acids. V shed 5 bases and J 6 bases; nucleotides not matched to a gene: 11. The chain carries TRBV4-1 and TRBJ1-2, with 11 bases identical to TRBD1. This specimen was whole blood, taken at baseline. The sequence was obtained from an adult who was a healthcare worker with PCR-confirmed SARS-CoV-2 infection or an uninfected control (not recorded which). CDR3 coding DNA: TGCGCCAGCAGCGGACGGACAGGGGGCGTGTTAAATGGCTACACCTTC. As protein: CASSGRTGGVLNGYTF.